Each of the 5 T cell receptor beta chains below was sequenced from the same sample in a study of cytotoxic CD8 clonotypes in ibrutinib-treated CLL. Generated by immunoSEQ multiplex PCR, the TCRdb table keeps only in-frame clones and is missing some. In the table there are some 120,000 clones, around 84% of which are singletons. Sequencing used PBMCs, obtained after 24 months of ibrutinib treatment. These receptors were obtained from a human donor with chronic lymphocytic leukemia.

The V gene is TRBV18, the J gene TRBJ2-7, with D hard to call. V lost 3 bases, J lost 6 bases, and 18 bases lay in between. This CDR3 is 15 amino acids long. Germline V CDR1 and CDR2: KGHSH, LQKENI. Here the CDR3 DNA reads TGTGCCAGCTCACCGAGCTCGGGCCGCCTTTCCGAGCAGTACTTC. This encodes CASSPSSGRLSEQYF. Drawing the rest from reference TRBV18 and TRBJ2-7, the complete variable domain is NAGVMQNPRHLVRRRGQEARLRCSPMKGHSHVYWYRQLPEEGLKFMVYLQKENIIDESGMPKERFSAEFPKEGPSILRIQQVVRGDSAAYFCASSPSSGRLSEQYFGPGTRLTVT.

The chain recombines TRBV6-1 with TRBJ2-7; no reliable D call. CDR3 length: 14 amino acids. The ends were cut back, 4 bases at V and 1 base at J, with 11 bases in the middle. CDR1 is MNHNS and CDR2 is SASEGT in the germline V gene. The DNA of the CDR3 is TGTGCCAGCAGTGTAACCCCTGAGTCCTACGAGCAGTACTTC. Its protein product is CASSVTPESYEQYF.

The chain combines TRBV19 with TRBJ2-7, with TRBD2 matching 8 bases. V shed 0 bases, J shed 6 bases, and the junction held 10 bases outside the gene matches. Germline assignment: CDR1 LNHDA and CDR2 SQIVND (reference sequence). The CDR3 extends over 16 amino acids. In nucleotides, the CDR3 is TGTGCCAGTAGTATAGATATGGAGCGGGGGCAGATCGAGCAGTACTTC. Amino acids: CASSIDMERGQIEQYF.

This clone appeared a few times. The chain uses TRBV2 and TRBJ1-6; D call uncertain. V lost 3 bases and J lost 2, with 5 bases in between. The CDR3 sequence is 14 residues long. Germline CDR1 is SNHLY and CDR2 is FYNNEI. CDR3 coding DNA: TGTGCCAGCAGTGAGCAGGCCTATAATTCACCCCTCCACTTT. Translation: CASSEQAYNSPLHF.

This clone was observed a few times. V and J are TRBV5-1 and TRBJ1-2, with D tentatively TRBD1 (5 bases). Germline-derived CDR1 and CDR2 are SGHRS and YFSETQ. Trimming shortened V by 4 bases and J by 8 bases, and 15 bases separated the two germline ends. The length of the CDR3 is 13 residues. CDR3: CASSRDSLGGYTF. CDR3 DNA: TGCGCCAGCAGCAGGGACTCGCTTGGAGGCTACACCTTC.